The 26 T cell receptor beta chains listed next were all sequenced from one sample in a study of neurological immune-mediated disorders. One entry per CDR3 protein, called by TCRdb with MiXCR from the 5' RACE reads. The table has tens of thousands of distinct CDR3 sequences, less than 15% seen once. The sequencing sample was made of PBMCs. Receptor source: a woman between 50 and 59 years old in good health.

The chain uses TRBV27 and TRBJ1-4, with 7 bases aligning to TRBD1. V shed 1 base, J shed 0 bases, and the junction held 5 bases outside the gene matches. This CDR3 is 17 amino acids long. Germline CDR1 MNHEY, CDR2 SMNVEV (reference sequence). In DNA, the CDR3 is TGTGCCAGCAGTTTATGGGGAGGGGGCCCAACTAATGAAAAACTGTTTTTT. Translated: CASSLWGGGPTNEKLFF.

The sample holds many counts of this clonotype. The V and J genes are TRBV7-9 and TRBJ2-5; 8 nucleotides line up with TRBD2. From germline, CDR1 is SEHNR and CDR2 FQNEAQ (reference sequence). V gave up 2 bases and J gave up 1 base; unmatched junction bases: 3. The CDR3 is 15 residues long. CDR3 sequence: CASSLPAGGQETQYF. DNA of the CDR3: TGTGCCAGCAGCTTACCTGCGGGAGGCCAAGAGACCCAGTACTTC.

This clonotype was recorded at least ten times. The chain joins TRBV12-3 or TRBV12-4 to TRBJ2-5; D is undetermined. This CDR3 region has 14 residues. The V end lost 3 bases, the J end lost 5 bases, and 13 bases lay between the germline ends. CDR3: CASSFRASEETQYF. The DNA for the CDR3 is TGTGCCAGCAGTTTCCGTGCTTCCGAGGAGACCCAGTACTTC.

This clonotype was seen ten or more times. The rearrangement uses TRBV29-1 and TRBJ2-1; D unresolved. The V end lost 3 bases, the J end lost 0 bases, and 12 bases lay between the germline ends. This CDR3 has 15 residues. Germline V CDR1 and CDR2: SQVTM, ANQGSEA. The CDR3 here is CSVEARLSSYNEQFF. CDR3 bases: TGCAGCGTTGAGGCCCGGCTAAGCTCCTACAATGAGCAGTTCTTC.

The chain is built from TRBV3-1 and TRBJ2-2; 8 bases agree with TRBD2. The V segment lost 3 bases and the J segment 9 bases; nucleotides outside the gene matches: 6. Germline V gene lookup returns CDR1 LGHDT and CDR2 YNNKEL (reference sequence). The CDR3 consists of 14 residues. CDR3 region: CASSQSGGVRELFF. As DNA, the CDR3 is TGTGCCAGCAGCCAGTCCGGGGGGGTCCGGGAGCTGTTTTTT.

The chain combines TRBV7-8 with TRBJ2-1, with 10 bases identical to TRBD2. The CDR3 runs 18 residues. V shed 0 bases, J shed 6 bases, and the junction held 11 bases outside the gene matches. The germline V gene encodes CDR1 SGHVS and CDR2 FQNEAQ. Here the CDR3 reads CASSLADSGRAFFNEQFF. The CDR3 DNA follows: TGTGCCAGCAGCTTAGCGGACAGCGGGAGGGCCTTCTTCAATGAGCAGTTCTTC. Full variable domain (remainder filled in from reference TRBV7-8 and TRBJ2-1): GAGVSQSPRYKVAKRGQDVALRCDPISGHVSLFWYQQALGQGPEFLTYFQNEAQLDKSGLPSDRFFAERPEGSVSTLKIQRTQQEDSAVYLCASSLADSGRAFFNEQFFGPGTRLTVL.

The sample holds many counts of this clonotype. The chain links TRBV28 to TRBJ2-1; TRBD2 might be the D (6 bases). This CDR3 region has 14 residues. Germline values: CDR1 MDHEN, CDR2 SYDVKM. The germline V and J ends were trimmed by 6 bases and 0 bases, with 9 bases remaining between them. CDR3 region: CASRDGSSYNEQFF. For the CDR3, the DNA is TGTGCCAGCAGGGACGGGAGCTCCTACAATGAGCAGTTCTTC. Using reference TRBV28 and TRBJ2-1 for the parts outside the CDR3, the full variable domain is DVKVTQSSRYLVKRTGEKVFLECVQDMDHENMFWYRQDPGLGLRLIYFSYDVKMKEKGDIPEGYSVSREKKERFSLILESASTNQTSMYLCASRDGSSYNEQFFGPGTRLTVL.

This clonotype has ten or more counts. The CDR3 nucleotides read TGCAGCGCACAGGGGGCCCAAGAGACCCAGTACTTC. Amino acid sequence: CSAQGAQETQYF. The chain couples TRBV29-1 to TRBJ2-5; TRBD1 aligns across 9 bases. Per the germline V gene, CDR1 is SQVTM and CDR2 is ANQGSEA. This CDR3 comprises 12 residues. V dropped 7 bases and J dropped 1; count of bases not matched to a gene: 1.

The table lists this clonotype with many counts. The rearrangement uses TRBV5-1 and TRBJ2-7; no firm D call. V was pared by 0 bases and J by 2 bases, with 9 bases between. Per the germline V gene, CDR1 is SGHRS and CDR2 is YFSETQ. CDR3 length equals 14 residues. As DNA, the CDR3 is TGCGCCAGCAGCTTGGGGACGGTAACCTACGAGCAGTACTTC. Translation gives CASSLGTVTYEQYF.

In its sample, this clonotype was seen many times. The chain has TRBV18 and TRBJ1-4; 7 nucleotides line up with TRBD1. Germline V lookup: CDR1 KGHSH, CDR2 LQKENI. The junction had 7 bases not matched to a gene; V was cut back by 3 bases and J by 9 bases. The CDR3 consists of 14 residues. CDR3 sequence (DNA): TGTGCCAGCTCACCCAACAGGGACAGCAAAAAACTGTTTTTT. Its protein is CASSPNRDSKKLFF.

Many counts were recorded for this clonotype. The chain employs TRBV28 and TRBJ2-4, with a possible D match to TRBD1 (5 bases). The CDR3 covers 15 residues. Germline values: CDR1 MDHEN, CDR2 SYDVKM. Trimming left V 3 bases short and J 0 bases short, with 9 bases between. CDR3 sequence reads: CASSLGQLAKNIQYF. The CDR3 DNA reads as TGTGCCAGCAGTTTGGGGCAGCTAGCCAAAAACATTCAGTACTTC. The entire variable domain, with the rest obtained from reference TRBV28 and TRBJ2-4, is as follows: DVKVTQSSRYLVKRTGEKVFLECVQDMDHENMFWYRQDPGLGLRLIYFSYDVKMKEKGDIPEGYSVSREKKERFSLILESASTNQTSMYLCASSLGQLAKNIQYFGAGTRLSVL.

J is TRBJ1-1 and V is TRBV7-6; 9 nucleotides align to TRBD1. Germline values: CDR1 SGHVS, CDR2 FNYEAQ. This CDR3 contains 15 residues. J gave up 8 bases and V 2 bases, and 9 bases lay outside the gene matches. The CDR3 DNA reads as TGTGCCAGCAGCTTATATAATACAGGGGGCCAAGAAGCTTTCTTT. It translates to CASSLYNTGGQEAFF.

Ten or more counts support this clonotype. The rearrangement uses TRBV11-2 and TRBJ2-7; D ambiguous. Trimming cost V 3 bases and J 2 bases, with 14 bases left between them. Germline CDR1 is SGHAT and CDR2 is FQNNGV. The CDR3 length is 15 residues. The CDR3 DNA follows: TGTGCCAGCAGCTTCATGCGGCAGCCGACCTACGAGCAGTACTTC. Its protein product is CASSFMRQPTYEQYF.

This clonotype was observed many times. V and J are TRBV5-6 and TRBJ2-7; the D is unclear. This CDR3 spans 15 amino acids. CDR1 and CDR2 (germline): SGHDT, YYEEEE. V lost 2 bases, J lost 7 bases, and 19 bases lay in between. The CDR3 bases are TGTGCCAGCAGCTTCTGGGGTTATATCTCTCAGGAGCAGTACTTC. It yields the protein CASSFWGYISQEQYF.

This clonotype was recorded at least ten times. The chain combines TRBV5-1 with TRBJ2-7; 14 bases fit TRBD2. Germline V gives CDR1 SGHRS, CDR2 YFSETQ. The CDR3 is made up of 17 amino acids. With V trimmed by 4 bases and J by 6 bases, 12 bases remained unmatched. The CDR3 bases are TGCGCCAGCAGCGGAGGGACTAGCGGGAGCGGAGCCCCCGAGCAGTACTTC. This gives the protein CASSGGTSGSGAPEQYF.

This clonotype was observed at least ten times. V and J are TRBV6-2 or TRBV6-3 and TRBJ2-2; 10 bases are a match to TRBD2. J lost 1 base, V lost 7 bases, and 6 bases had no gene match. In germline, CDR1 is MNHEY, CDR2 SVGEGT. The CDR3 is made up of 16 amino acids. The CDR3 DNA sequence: TGTGCCAGCACCCCAAGGACTAGCGGGAACACCGGGGAGCTGTTTTTT. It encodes CASTPRTSGNTGELFF.

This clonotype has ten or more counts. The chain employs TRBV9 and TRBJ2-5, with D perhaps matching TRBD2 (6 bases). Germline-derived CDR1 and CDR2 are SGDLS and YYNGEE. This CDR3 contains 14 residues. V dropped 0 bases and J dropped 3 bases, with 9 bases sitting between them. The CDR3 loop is CASSVAGGEETQYF. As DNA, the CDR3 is TGTGCCAGCAGCGTAGCGGGCGGGGAAGAGACCCAGTACTTC.

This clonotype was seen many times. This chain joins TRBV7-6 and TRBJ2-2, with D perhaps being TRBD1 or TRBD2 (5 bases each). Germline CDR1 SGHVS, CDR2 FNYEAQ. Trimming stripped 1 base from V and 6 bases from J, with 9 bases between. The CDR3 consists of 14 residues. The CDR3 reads CASSLDGTPGELFF. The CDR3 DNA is TGTGCCAGCAGCTTAGATGGGACCCCCGGGGAGCTGTTTTTT.

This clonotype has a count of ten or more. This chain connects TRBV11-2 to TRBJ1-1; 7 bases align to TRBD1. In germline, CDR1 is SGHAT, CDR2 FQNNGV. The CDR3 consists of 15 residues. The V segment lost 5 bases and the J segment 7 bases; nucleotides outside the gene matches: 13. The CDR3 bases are TGTGCCAGCAGCACTCGGCGCTTACAGGGGAATGAAGCTTTCTTT. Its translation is CASSTRRLQGNEAFF.

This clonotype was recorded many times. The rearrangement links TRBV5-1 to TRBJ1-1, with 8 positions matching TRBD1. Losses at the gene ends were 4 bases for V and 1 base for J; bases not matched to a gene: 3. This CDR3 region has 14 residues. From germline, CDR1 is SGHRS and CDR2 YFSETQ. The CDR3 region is CASSHGTGNTEAFF. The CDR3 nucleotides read TGCGCCAGCAGCCACGGGACAGGGAACACTGAAGCTTTCTTT.

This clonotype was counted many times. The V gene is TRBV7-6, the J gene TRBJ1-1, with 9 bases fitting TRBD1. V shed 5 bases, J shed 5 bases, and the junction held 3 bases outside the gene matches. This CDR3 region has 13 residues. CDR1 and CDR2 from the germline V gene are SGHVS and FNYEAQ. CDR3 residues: CASSIGQGTEAFF. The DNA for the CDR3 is TGTGCCAGCAGCATCGGACAGGGGACTGAAGCTTTCTTT.

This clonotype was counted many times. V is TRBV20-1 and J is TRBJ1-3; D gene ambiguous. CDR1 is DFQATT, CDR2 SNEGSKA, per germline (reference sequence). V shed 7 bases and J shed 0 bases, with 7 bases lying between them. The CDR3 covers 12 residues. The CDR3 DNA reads TGCAGTGTTGAGAGCTCTGGAAACACCATATATTTT. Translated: CSVESSGNTIYF.

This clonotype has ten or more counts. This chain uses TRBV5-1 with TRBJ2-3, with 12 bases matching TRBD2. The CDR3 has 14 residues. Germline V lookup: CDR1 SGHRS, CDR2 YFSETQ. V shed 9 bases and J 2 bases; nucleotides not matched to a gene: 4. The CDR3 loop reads CATRLAGATDTQYF. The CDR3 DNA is TGCGCCACCAGACTAGCGGGGGCCACAGATACGCAGTATTTT.

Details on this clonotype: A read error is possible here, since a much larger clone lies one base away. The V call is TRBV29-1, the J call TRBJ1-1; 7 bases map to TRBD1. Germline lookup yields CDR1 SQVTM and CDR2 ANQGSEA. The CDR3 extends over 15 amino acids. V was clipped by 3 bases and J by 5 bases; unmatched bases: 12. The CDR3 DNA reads TGCAGCGTTGAGAACAGGGGAGCTGAGAGGACTGAAGCTTTCTTT. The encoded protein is CSVENRGAERTEAFF.

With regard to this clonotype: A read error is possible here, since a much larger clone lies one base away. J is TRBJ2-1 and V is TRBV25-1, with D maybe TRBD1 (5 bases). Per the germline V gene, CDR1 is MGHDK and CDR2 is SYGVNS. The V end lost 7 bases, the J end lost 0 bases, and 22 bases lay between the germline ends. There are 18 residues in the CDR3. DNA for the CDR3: TGTGCCAGCATGGCTCATCAGGGCCGATCCCACTCCTACAATGAGCAGTTCTTC. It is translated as CASMAHQGRSHSYNEQFF.

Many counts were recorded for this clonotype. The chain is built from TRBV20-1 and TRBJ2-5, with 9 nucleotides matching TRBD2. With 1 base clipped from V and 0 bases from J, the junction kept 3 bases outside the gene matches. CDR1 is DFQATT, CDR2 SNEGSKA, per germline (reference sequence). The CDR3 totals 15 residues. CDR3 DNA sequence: TGCAGTGCTAGAGCAGCGGGGGGAAACCAAGAGACCCAGTACTTC. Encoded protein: CSARAAGGNQETQYF.